This T cell receptor beta chain derives from a study of T-cell memory formation after mild COVID-19. Study at large: Among the donors, TCR clusters were largely specific to each donor.

V was pared by 0 bases and J by 3 bases, with 9 bases between. The CDR3 consists of 15 residues. Germline V gene sequence: CDR1 MNHEY, CDR2 SVGAGI. On this clonotype itself: Its antigen remains unidentified.

With constant-segment primers, 5'RACE yielded cDNA libraries of TCR alpha and TCR beta that carried sample barcodes and UMIs. TCRdb re-called the 5' RACE reads through MiXCR, storing one row per CDR3 protein. In the table there are roughly 560,000 distinct CDR3 sequences, around 21% of which are singletons. Regarding the study as a whole: Contracting CD8+ clones were enriched in EMRA, CD4+ mainly in CM and EM. Prior to infection, memory already included some responding clones, suggesting cross-reactive memory joined.

The chain employs TRBV6-5 and TRBJ1-5; D might be TRBD1 (6 bases). Sequenced material: PBMCs or a T cell subset sorted from them (not recorded which). The receptor was isolated from an adult woman who had mild COVID-19 (a few samples of this study predate the infection). Cell type and time point are not known. The CDR3 loop reads CASSYSRGINQPQHF. CDR3 bases: TGTGCCAGCAGTTACTCGAGGGGGATCAATCAGCCCCAGCATTTT.